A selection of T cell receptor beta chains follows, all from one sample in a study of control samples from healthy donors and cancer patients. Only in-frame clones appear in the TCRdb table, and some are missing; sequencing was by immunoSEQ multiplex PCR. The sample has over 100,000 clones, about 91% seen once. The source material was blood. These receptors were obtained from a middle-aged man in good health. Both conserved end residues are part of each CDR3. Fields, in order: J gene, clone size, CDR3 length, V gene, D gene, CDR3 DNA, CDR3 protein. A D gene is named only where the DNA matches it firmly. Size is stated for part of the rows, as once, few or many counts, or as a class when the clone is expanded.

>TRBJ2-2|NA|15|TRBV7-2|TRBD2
TGTGCCAGCAAGGGGGCTAGCGGGGACCCCACGGAGCTGTTTTTT
CASKGASGDPTELFF
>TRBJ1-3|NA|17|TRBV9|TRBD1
TGTGCCAGCAGCGTAGGATCCGGGACAGACTCTGGAAACACCATATATTTT
CASSVGSGTDSGNTIYF
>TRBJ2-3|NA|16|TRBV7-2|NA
TGTGCCAGCAGCTCCCGGACTGGATCGATCACAGATACGCAGTATTTT
CASSSRTGSITDTQYF
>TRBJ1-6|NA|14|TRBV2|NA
TGTGCCAGCAAAGTGGGGGGCGCAGATTCACCCCTCCACTTT
CASKVGGADSPLHF
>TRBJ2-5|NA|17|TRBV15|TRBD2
TGTGCCACCAGCAGAGATCTCGGGAGCGGGGGGCAAGAGACCCAGTACTTC
CATSRDLGSGGQETQYF
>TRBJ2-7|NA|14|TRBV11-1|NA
TGTGCCAGCAGCCCCGGGACGGCTACCTACGAGCAGTACTTC
CASSPGTATYEQYF
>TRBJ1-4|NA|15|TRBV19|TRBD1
TGTGCCAGTAGATCTGGGGACAGGGGTAATGAAAAACTGTTTTTT
CASRSGDRGNEKLFF
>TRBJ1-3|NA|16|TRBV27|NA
TGTGCCAGCAGTCGGGAGGGACGGCTCTCTGGAAACACCATATATTTT
CASSREGRLSGNTIYF
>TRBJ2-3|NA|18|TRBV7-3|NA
TGTGCCAGCAGCTCCGGTGTCGGGGAAATCGGACGGGCAGATACGCAGTATTTT
CASSSGVGEIGRADTQYF
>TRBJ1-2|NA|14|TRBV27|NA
TGTGCCAGCAGTTTAGTTGGCCCGAACTATGGCTACACCTTC
CASSLVGPNYGYTF
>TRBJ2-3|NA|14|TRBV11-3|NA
TGTGCCAGCAGCTTAGACGGGGCACGAGATACGCAGTATTTT
CASSLDGARDTQYF
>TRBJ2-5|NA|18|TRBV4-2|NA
TGTGCCAGCAGCCAAGATAAGGTCACGGGGGGCCTCGGGGAGACCCAGTACTTC
CASSQDKVTGGLGETQYF
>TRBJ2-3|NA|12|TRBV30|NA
TGTGCCTGGAGAACGAATGAATATACGCAGTATTTT
CAWRTNEYTQYF
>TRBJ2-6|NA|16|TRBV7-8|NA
TGTGCCAGCAGACAACAGGGATTCCGGGGGGCCAACGTCCTGACTTTC
CASRQQGFRGANVLTF
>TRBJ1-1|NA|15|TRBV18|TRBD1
TGTGCCAGCTCACTGTACAGGGGCGGGAACACTGAAGCTTTCTTT
CASSLYRGGNTEAFF
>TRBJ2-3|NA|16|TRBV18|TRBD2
TGTGCCAGCTCACCTAATAGCGGGGGGGCGTCGGATACGCAGTATTTT
CASSPNSGGASDTQYF
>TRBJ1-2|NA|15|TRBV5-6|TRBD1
TGTGCCAGCAGCTTGGCCGGGCAGGGGGTTGATGGCTACACCTTC
CASSLAGQGVDGYTF
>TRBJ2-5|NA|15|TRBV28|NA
TGTGCCAGCAGTCTTGCCCCGGGGGAAAAAGAGACCCAGTACTTC
CASSLAPGEKETQYF
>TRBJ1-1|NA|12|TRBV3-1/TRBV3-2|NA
TGTGCCAGCAGCAACAGGCACACTGAAGCTTTCTTT
CASSNRHTEAFF
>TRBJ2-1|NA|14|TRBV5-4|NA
TGTGCCAGCAGCGGCCGGGACTGGGACAATGAGCAGTTCTTC
CASSGRDWDNEQFF
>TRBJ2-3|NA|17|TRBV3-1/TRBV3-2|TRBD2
TGTGCCAGCAGCCTCCGGGCTAGCGGGGGGGCCCCGGATACGCAGTATTTT
CASSLRASGGAPDTQYF
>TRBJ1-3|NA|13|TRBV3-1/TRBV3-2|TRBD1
TGTGCCGGGCCCAGGGGGTCTGGAAACACCATATATTTT
CAGPRGSGNTIYF
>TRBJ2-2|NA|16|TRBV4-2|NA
TGTGCCAGCAGCCAAGTAGAGGTAGCGAACACCGGGGAGCTGTTTTTT
CASSQVEVANTGELFF
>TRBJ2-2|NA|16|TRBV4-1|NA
TGCGCCAGCAGCCAAGTGAAGTTGCTAGTCGGCGGGGAGCTGTTTTTT
CASSQVKLLVGGELFF
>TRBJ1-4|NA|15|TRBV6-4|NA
TGTGCCAGCAGTCACAGGCCCCCGGCTAATGAAAAACTGTTTTTT
CASSHRPPANEKLFF
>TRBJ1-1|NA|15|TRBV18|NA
TGTGCCAGCTCACCACACGAGGGATTTGACACTGAAGCTTTCTTT
CASSPHEGFDTEAFF
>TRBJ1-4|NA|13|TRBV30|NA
TGTGCCTGGAGTCCGGGGGCAAATGAAAAACTGTTTTTT
CAWSPGANEKLFF
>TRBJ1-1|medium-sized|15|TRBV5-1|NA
TGCGCCAGCAGCTTGGCGGGGGGAGAGAACACTGAAGCTTTCTTT
CASSLAGGENTEAFF
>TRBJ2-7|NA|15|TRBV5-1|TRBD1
TGCGCCAGCAGCCCGGACAGGGGTCGGTATGCCGAGCAGTACTTC
CASSPDRGRYAEQYF
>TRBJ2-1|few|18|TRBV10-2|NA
TGCGCCAGCAGTGAGGGTATCGCTAAAACCCTTTCCTACAATGAGCAGTTCTTC
CASSEGIAKTLSYNEQFF
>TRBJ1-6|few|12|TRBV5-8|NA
TGTGCCAGCAGCCGACAGAATTCACCCCTCCACTTT
CASSRQNSPLHF
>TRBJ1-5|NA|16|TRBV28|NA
TGTGCCAGCAGTCCCCAGCTGGACAGACACAATCAGCCCCAGCATTTT
CASSPQLDRHNQPQHF
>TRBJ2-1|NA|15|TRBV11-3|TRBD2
TGTGCCAGCAGCCGTCTAGCGGGGCGGTACAATGAGCAGTTCTTC
CASSRLAGRYNEQFF
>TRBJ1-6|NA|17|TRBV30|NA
TGTGCCTGGGGAGCGGCGCGGGGCGGATCCTATAATTCACCCCTCCACTTT
CAWGAARGGSYNSPLHF
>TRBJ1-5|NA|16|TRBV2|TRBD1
TGTGCCAGCAGTGCCCCGACGACAGGGCTCAATCAGCCCCAGCATTTT
CASSAPTTGLNQPQHF
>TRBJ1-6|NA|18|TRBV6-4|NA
TGTGCCAGCAGTGACCAAGTAGGAGACCATGGGGGAAATTCACCCCTCCACTTT
CASSDQVGDHGGNSPLHF
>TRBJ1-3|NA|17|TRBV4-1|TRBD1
TGCGCCAGCAGCCAAGGGGCAGGGGGCAGTTCTGGAAACACCATATATTTT
CASSQGAGGSSGNTIYF
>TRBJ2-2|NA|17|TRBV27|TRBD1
TGTGCCAGCAGTATTTTTCTACAGGGGGTCGGTTCCGGGGAGCTGTTTTTT
CASSIFLQGVGSGELFF
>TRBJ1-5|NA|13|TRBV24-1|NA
TGTGCCACCAGTGCGGGGAGCAATCAGCCCCAGCATTTT
CATSAGSNQPQHF
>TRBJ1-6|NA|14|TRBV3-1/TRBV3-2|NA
TGTGCCAGCAGCTTAGTGCAGGTTGCATCACCCCTCCACTTT
CASSLVQVASPLHF
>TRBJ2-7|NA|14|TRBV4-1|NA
TGCGCCAGCAGCCAAGGAATAAACTCCTACGAGCAGTACTTC
CASSQGINSYEQYF
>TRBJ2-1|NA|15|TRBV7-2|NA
TGTGCCAGCAGCAGTCACCTCCCGGGACTGATTGAGCAGTTCTTC
CASSSHLPGLIEQFF
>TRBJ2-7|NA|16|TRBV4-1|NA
TGCGCCAGCAGCCCGCCGACGACAGCCTTTGGGAACGAGCAGTACTTC
CASSPPTTAFGNEQYF
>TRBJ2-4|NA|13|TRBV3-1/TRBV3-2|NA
TGTGCCAGCAGCACGGGATCCAAAAACATTCAGTACTTC
CASSTGSKNIQYF
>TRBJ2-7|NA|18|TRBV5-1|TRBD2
TGCGCCAGCAGCTTGGTCGGTAGCGGGGGGGCCGGTTACTACGAGCAGTACTTC
CASSLVGSGGAGYYEQYF
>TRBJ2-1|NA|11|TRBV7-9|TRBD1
TGTGCCAGCAGCTTAGGGACAGGGCAGTTCTTC
CASSLGTGQFF
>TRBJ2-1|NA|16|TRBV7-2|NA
TGTGCCAGCAGCCCCACAAGGAGATACTCCTACAATGAGCAGTTCTTC
CASSPTRRYSYNEQFF
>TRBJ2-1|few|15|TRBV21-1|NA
TGTGCCAGCATCCCCCCGCGAGTGGTGGGCAATGAGCAGTTCTTC
CASIPPRVVGNEQFF
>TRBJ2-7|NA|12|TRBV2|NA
TGTGCCAGCAGTGGTGATCCCTACGAGCAGTACTTC
CASSGDPYEQYF
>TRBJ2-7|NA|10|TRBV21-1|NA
TGTGCCAGCACCCCCCCCGAGCAGTACTTC
CASTPPEQYF
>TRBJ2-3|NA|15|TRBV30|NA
TGTGCCTGGAGTAGAAGCACCGGAGGCACAGATACGCAGTATTTT
CAWSRSTGGTDTQYF
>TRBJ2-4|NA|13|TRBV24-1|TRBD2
TGTGCCACCAGTGATTGGGAGGGAAACATTCAGTACTTC
CATSDWEGNIQYF
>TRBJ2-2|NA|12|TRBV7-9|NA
TGTGCCAGCAGCTTCCTGGGGGGGGAGCTGTTTTTT
CASSFLGGELFF
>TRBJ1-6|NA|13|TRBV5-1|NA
TGCGCCAGCAGCTTGGGATCTAATTCACCCCTCCACTTT
CASSLGSNSPLHF
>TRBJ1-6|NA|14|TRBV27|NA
TGTGCCAGCAGTTTATCCGACAGGAGGTCACCCCTCCACTTT
CASSLSDRRSPLHF
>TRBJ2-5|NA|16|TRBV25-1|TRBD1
TGTGCCAGCAGTGAGACTCGGGACAGACGCCCTGAGACCCAGTACTTC
CASSETRDRRPETQYF
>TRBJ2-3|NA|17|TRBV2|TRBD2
TGTGCCAGCAGCGAATCTCGGGACTATAAGATCACAGATACGCAGTATTTT
CASSESRDYKITDTQYF
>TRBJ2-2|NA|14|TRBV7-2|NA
TGTGCCAGCAGCTTCTCTAGGGGCACCGGGGAGCTGTTTTTT
CASSFSRGTGELFF
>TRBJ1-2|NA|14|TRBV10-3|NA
TGTGCCACCTCTGAGGGGTCATATGGCTATGGCTACACCTTC
CATSEGSYGYGYTF